This T cell receptor (beta chain) appears in the sequencing data of a study of blood T cell repertoires in COVID-19 (TCRdb year 2020). For the wider study: Samples from collaborators originated in the United States, Italy and Spain and spanned both the acute and convalescent phases of COVID-19. The repertoires were released in a freely available public database meant as a resource for research on the immune response to SARS-CoV-2. The samples were drawn from two sources: the first 160 participants of the ongoing ImmuneRACE study, and 1,200 or so subjects contributed by 6 global collaborators. Subjects who had been exposed to COVID-19, were actively infected with it, or had recovered from it provided the deeply sampled blood TCRbeta repertoires that made up the dataset. Where available, HLA class I and class II types were taken from metadata supplied by the sample provider and were not determined by assay-based typing. The material from the prospective study consisted of cDNA or gDNA derived from T cells, B-cell-depleted T cells, or PBMCs. Sample metadata almost always included a de-identified subject ID, COVID-19 status, age in years and sex.

This clone was seen only a few times. What this receptor recognizes is not known. No much larger clone is present one base from it, and per-base qualities are unavailable. After removal of 3 bases from V and 3 bases from J, the junction retains 1 base not matched to a gene. The CDR3, cysteine through phenylalanine, is 15 amino acids long. Left in the record is the CDR3 DNA by itself, 45 bases read in frame from the first base. From the germline V gene (reference sequence), CDR1 is LNHDA and CDR2 is SQIVND. TCRbeta CDR3 regions were amplified from genomic DNA using the immunoSEQ Assay, a bias-controlled multiplex PCR. In the authors' own workflow: The number of nucleated cells in each sample was estimated by amplification of reference gene primers within the assay. To quantify the absolute abundance of each unique TCRbeta CDR3 rearrangement, sequence reads were collapsed and filtered. For each sample, productive Simpson clonality was calculated as the square root of Simpson's diversity index across productive rearrangements. TCRdb took this table from immuneACCESS and kept in-frame rearrangements with V and J called. Such tables lack part of the clones; where checked against another copy, unresolved V genes explain under half of the gap, and the rest is unexplained. The V and J calls and clone size are taken from that table; D and trimming were inferred from the DNA. The sample table contains over 70,000 clones; only one count was recorded for roughly 78% of them. The ten largest make up 15% to 20% of the sample.

Collaborating institutions collected whole blood in K2EDTA tubes following their own protocols. For TCRbeta analysis, collaborators shipped samples in one of three forms: frozen whole blood, isolated PBMCs, or DNA extracted from either of those sample types. Overall study results and their limits: Clinical and demographic metadata were provided uncurated, with the amount varying by source and participant.

The chain employs TRBV19 and TRBJ2-1; 11 middle bases align to TRBD2. The sequence derives from a woman of 80 years or more with acute or convalescent COVID-19. What was sequenced was peripheral blood. The DNA reads as follows: TGTGCCAGTAGTATGCTAGCGGGGGGCTACAATGAGCAGTTCTTC. Its translation reads: CASSMLAGGYNEQFF. With the portions outside the CDR3 filled from the reference TRBV19 and TRBJ2-1 genes, the complete variable region becomes DGGITQSPKYLFRKEGQNVTLSCEQNLNHDAMYWYRQDPGQGLRLIYYSQIVNDFQKGDIAEGYSVSREKKESFPLTVTSAQKNPTAFYLCASSMLAGGYNEQFFGPGTRLTVL.